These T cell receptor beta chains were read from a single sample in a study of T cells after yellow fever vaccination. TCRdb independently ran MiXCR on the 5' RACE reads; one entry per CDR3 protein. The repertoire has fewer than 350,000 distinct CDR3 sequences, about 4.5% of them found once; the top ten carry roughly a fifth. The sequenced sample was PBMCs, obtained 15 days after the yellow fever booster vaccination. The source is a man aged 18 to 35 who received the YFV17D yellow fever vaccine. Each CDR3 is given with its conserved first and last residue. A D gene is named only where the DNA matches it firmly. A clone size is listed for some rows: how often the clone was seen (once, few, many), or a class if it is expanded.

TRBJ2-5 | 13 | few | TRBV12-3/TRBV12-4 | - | CASGGASQETQYF | TGTGCCAGCGGGGGGGCAAGTCAAGAGACCCAGTACTTC
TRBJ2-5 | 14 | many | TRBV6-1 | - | CASSETDASETQYF | TGTGCCAGCAGCGAAACGGACGCCTCGGAGACCCAGTACTTC
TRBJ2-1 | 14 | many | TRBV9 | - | CASSVEPDPNEQFF | TGTGCCAGCAGCGTAGAACCCGATCCCAATGAGCAGTTCTTC
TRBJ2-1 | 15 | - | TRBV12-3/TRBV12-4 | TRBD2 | CASSLGGGASNEQFF | TGTGCCAGCAGTTTAGGCGGGGGGGCATCCAATGAGCAGTTCTTC
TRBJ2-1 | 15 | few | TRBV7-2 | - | CASRYRSSLDNEQFF | TGTGCCAGCAGGTACAGAAGTTCATTGGACAATGAGCAGTTCTTC
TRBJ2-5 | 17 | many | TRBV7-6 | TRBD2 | CASSLAGGGIYQETQYF | TGTGCCAGCAGCTTAGCGGGGGGGGGAATCTATCAAGAGACCCAGTACTTC
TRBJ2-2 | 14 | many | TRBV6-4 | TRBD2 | CASSPPGGTGELFF | TGTGCCAGCAGCCCTCCCGGGGGGACCGGGGAGCTGTTTTTT
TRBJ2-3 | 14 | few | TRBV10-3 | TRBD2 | CAISWEGSTDTQYF | TGTGCCATTAGCTGGGAGGGTAGCACAGATACGCAGTATTTT
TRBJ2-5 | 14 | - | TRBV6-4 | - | CARRRRRGQETQYF | TGTGCCAGGCGCCGGAGACGGGGACAAGAGACCCAGTACTTC
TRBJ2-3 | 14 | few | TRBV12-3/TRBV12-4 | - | CASSWTLGADTQYF | TGTGCCAGCAGCTGGACCCTTGGGGCAGATACGCAGTATTTT
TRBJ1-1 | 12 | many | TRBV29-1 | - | CSAKWGNTEAFF | TGCAGCGCCAAATGGGGGAACACTGAAGCTTTCTTT
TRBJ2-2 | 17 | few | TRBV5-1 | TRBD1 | CASSVRDRGRLSGELFF | TGCGCCAGCAGCGTCCGGGACAGGGGGCGCTTGAGCGGGGAGCTGTTTTTT
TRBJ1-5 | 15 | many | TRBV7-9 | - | CASSLGGSGNQPQHF | TGTGCCAGCAGCTTAGGGGGATCGGGCAATCAGCCCCAGCATTTT
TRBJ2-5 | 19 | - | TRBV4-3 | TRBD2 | CASSQDPSGGERKGETQYF | TGCGCCAGCAGCCAAGACCCTAGCGGGGGGGAACGTAAGGGAGAGACCCAGTACTTC
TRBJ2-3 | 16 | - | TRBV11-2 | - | CASSLGTHYSEDTQYF | TGTGCCAGCAGCTTAGGGACACATTATTCGGAAGATACGCAGTATTTT
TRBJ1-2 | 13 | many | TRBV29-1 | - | CSVFTTGPQGYTF | TGCAGCGTTTTCACCACAGGGCCCCAAGGCTACACCTTC
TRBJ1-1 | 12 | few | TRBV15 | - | CATSGYGTEAFF | TGTGCCACCAGCGGTTACGGCACTGAAGCTTTCTTT
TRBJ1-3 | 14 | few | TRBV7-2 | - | CASSLETGRNTIYF | TGTGCCAGCAGCTTAGAGACGGGTAGAAACACCATATATTTT
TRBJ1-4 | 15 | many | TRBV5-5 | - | CASSLSLGTNEKLFF | TGTGCCAGCAGCTTGTCCCTAGGCACTAATGAAAAACTGTTTTTT
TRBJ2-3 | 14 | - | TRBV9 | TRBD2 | CASSAAGVTDTQYF | TGTGCCAGCAGCGCGGCGGGGGTGACAGATACGCAGTATTTT
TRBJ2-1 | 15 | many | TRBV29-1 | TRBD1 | CSADREISSYNEQFF | TGCAGCGCGGACAGGGAAATTTCCTCCTACAATGAGCAGTTCTTC
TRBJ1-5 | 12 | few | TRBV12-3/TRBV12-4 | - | CASRTGRQPQHF | TGTGCCAGCAGGACAGGTCGCCAGCCCCAGCATTTT
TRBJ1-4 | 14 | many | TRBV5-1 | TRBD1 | CASSEQGGNEKLFF | TGCGCCAGCAGCGAGCAGGGGGGTAACGAAAAACTGTTTTTT
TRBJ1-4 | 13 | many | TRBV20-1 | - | CSARAGGNEKLFF | TGCAGTGCTAGAGCCGGGGGCAATGAAAAACTGTTTTTT
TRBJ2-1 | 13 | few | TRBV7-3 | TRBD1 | CASSLGQDNEQFF | TGTGCCAGCAGCCTCGGACAGGACAATGAGCAGTTCTTC
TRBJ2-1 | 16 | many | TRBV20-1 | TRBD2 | CSAREQRGGSYNEQFF | TGCAGTGCTAGAGAACAGCGGGGGGGCTCCTACAATGAGCAGTTCTTC
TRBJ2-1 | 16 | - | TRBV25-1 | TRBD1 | CASSEAADRVSNEQFF | TGTGCCAGCAGTGAGGCCGCGGACAGGGTCTCCAATGAGCAGTTCTTC
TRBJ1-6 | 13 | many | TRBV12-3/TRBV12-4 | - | CASTLGGNSPLHF | TGTGCCAGCACCCTAGGGGGTAATTCACCCCTCCACTTT
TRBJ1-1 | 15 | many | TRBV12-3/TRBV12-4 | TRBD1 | CASSSTTGGSTEAFF | TGTGCCAGCAGTTCCACGACAGGGGGCTCGACTGAAGCTTTCTTT
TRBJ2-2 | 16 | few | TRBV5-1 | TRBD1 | CASSSPGQGIAGELFF | TGCGCCAGCAGCTCGCCGGGACAGGGAATTGCCGGGGAGCTGTTTTTT
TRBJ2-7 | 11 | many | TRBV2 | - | CASSETYEQYF | TGTGCCAGCAGTGAAACCTACGAGCAGTACTTC
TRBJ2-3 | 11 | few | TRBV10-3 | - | CAIRGGDTQYF | TGTGCCATCAGAGGTGGAGATACGCAGTATTTT
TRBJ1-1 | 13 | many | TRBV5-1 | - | CASSQEQNTEAFF | TGCGCCAGCAGTCAGGAGCAGAACACTGAAGCTTTCTTT
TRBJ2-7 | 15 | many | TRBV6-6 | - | CASTQRGDGAYEQYF | TGTGCCAGCACCCAACGAGGGGACGGGGCCTACGAGCAGTACTTC
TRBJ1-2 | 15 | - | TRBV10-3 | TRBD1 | CAISDRDSNDYGYTF | TGTGCCATCAGCGACCGGGACAGTAACGACTATGGCTACACCTTC
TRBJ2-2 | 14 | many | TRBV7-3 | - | CASSPSWETGELFF | TGTGCCAGCAGCCCTAGCTGGGAGACCGGGGAGCTGTTTTTT
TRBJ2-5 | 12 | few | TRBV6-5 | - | CASSYPGETQYF | TGTGCCAGCAGTTACCCGGGAGAGACCCAGTACTTC
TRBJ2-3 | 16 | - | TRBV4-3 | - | CASSQEWGVGTDTQYF | TGCGCCAGCAGCCAAGAATGGGGGGTAGGAACAGATACGCAGTATTTT
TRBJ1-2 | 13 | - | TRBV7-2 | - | CASSLLRQYGYTF | TGTGCCAGCAGCTTACTTCGACAGTATGGCTACACCTTC
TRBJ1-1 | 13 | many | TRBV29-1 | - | CSVEVTGGTEAFF | TGCAGCGTTGAAGTGACCGGGGGAACTGAAGCTTTCTTT
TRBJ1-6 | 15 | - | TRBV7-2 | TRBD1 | CASSYLGRGNSPLHF | TGTGCCAGCAGCTATTTAGGCAGGGGGAATTCACCCCTCCACTTT
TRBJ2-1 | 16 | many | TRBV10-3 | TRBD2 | CAALSGGAGSYNEQFF | TGTGCCGCGTTGAGCGGGGGGGCCGGTTCCTACAATGAGCAGTTCTTC
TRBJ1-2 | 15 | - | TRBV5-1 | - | CASSKGVGVYYGYTF | TGCGCCAGCAGCAAAGGGGTAGGGGTCTACTATGGCTACACCTTC
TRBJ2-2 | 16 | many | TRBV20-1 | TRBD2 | CSARGLAGAQRGELFF | TGCAGTGCTAGAGGCCTAGCGGGGGCCCAGCGGGGGGAGCTGTTTTTT
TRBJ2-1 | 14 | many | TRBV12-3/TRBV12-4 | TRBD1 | CASNLGTDPNEQFF | TGTGCCAGCAATCTGGGGACAGACCCCAATGAGCAGTTCTTC
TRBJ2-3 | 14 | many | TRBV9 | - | CASSVGGYGDTQYF | TGTGCCAGCAGCGTAGGCGGGTATGGAGATACGCAGTATTTT
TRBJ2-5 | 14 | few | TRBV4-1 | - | CASSQVPIQETQYF | TGCGCCAGCAGCCAAGTTCCAATTCAAGAGACCCAGTACTTC
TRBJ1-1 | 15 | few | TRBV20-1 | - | CSARDLRTGMAEAFF | TGCAGTGCTAGAGACCTACGAACAGGGATGGCTGAAGCTTTCTTT
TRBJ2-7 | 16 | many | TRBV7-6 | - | CASSSITGMTSYEQYF | TGTGCCAGCAGCTCAATCACGGGAATGACCTCCTACGAGCAGTACTTC
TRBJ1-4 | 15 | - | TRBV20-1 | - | CSAVFLGPTNEKLFF | TGCAGTGCTGTGTTTTTGGGTCCCACTAATGAAAAACTGTTTTTT
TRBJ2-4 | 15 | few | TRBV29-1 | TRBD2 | CSAGSRTSGKNIQYF | TGCAGCGCCGGATCCCGGACTAGCGGCAAAAACATTCAGTACTTC
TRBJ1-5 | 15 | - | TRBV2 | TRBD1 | CASSVDRGGNQPQHF | TGTGCCAGCAGCGTTGACAGGGGAGGCAATCAGCCCCAGCATTTT
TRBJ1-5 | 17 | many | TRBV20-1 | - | CSASRGFGGISNQPQHF | TGCAGTGCTAGTAGGGGTTTTGGGGGAATAAGCAATCAGCCCCAGCATTTT
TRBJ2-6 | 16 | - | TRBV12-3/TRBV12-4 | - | CASSLGNPSGANVLTF | TGTGCCAGCAGTTTGGGCAACCCCTCTGGGGCCAACGTCCTGACTTTC